Following are 21 T cell receptor beta chains from one sample sequenced in a study of blood T cell repertoires in COVID-19. The protocol was immunoSEQ multiplex PCR, while the TCRdb copy is restricted to in-frame clones and leaves out a portion. The sample includes roughly 120,000 clones, more than 75% of them seen just once. The sequenced sample consisted of peripheral blood. Receptor source: a woman aged 45-59 years with acute or convalescent COVID-19.

The chain couples TRBV21-1 to TRBJ2-3; the table's D call of TRBD2 was not tested on the DNA. TRBV21-1 is a documented pseudogene. There are 15 residues in the CDR3. The CDR3: CASSKEPVCTDTQYF. Here the CDR3 DNA reads TGTGCCAGCAGCAAAGAACCGGTGTGCACAGATACGCAGTATTTT.

The rearrangement joins TRBV28 to TRBJ2-7, with 11 bases that match TRBD2. The junction had 6 bases not matched to a gene; V was cut back by 10 bases and J by 1 base. The length of the CDR3 is 14 residues. Germline loops: CDR1 MDHEN, CDR2 SYDVKM. CDR3: CATVAGGPSYEQYF. CDR3 DNA sequence: TGTGCCACCGTAGCGGGAGGGCCGTCCTACGAGCAGTACTTC.

The genes are TRBV4-1 and TRBJ1-6; no clear D gene. Germline CDR1 and CDR2: MGHRA and YSYEKL. V shed 5 bases and J shed 7 bases, with 12 bases lying between them. The CDR3 sequence is 14 residues long. CDR3 sequence (DNA): TGCGCCAGCAGCTACGGAGGGTTGAATTCACCCCTCCACTTT. As protein: CASSYGGLNSPLHF.

This chain uses TRBV9 with TRBJ2-5, with 7 bases aligning to TRBD2. V lost 3 bases, J lost 4 bases, and 9 bases stayed unmatched. This CDR3 comprises 15 residues. CDR1 and CDR2 from the germline V gene are SGDLS and YYNGEE. The CDR3 sequence: CASSARGVRAETQYF. The CDR3 nucleotides are TGTGCCAGCAGCGCCCGGGGGGTCAGGGCAGAGACCCAGTACTTC.

The chain combines TRBV15 with TRBJ1-5, with D maybe TRBD1 (5 bases). Trimming stripped 6 bases from V and 11 bases from J, with 20 bases between. Germline CDR1 reads LNHNV; CDR2 reads YYDKDF (reference sequence). This CDR3 contains 14 residues. The CDR3 coding sequence is TGTGCCACCAGGTCCAGCGGGGCCCTGTGGGCCCAGCATTTT. Its translation: CATRSSGALWAQHF.

The chain uses TRBV27 and TRBJ1-2; 7 bases line up with TRBD1. The germline gives CDR1 MNHEY, CDR2 SMNVEV (reference sequence). The J segment lost 7 bases and the V segment lost 11 bases, leaving 13 bases of the junction unmatched. This CDR3 is built from 13 residues. CDR3 sequence: CASTGSGGSGYTF. As DNA, the CDR3 is TGTGCCTCGACAGGGTCAGGAGGGAGTGGCTACACCTTC.

The V gene is TRBV3-1 (or the pseudogene TRBV3-2), the J gene TRBJ1-3; tentatively, D is TRBD1 (6 bases). CDR1 is LGHDT and CDR2 is YNNKEL in the germline V gene (reference sequence). Trimming pared 0 bases from V and 0 bases from J, leaving 12 bases between. This CDR3 region has 17 residues. CDR3 amino acids: CASSQESRGPSGNTIYF. In DNA, the CDR3 is TGTGCCAGCAGCCAAGAGTCCAGGGGACCCTCTGGAAACACCATATATTTT.

The chain recombines TRBV6-5 with TRBJ1-2, with a tentative D call TRBD1 (6 bases). From germline, CDR1 is MNHEY and CDR2 SVGAGI. Between the trimmed V and J ends, which lost 7 bases and 4 bases, there was a span of 13 bases. The CDR3 has 13 amino acids. The CDR3 sequence: CASTQRGSYGYTF. The CDR3 coding sequence is TGTGCCAGCACCCAAAGGGGGAGCTATGGCTACACCTTC.

The rearrangement links TRBV18 to TRBJ1-5; 7 bases are shared with TRBD1. The CDR3 consists of 14 residues. CDR1 KGHSH and CDR2 LQKENI come from the germline V gene. The V gene end was trimmed by 6 bases and the J gene end by 3 bases; junction bases not matched to a gene: 5. CDR3 in amino acids: CASSPGQLNQPQHF. In nucleotides, the CDR3 is TGTGCCAGCTCGCCGGGACAGCTCAATCAGCCCCAGCATTTT.

The chain uses TRBV5-4 and TRBJ2-7; TRBD1 matches at 9 bases. CDR1 is SGHNT, CDR2 YYREEE, per germline (reference sequence). The CDR3 has 13 residues. J lost 4 bases, V lost 4 bases, and 3 bases had no gene match. The CDR3 region has the DNA TGTGCCAGCAGCCGACAGGGGGAATACGAGCAGTACTTC. As protein: CASSRQGEYEQYF. The variable domain in full, with the rest retrieved from reference TRBV5-4 and TRBJ2-7, is ETGVTQSPTHLIKTRGQQVTLRCSSQSGHNTVSWYQQALGQGPQFIFQYYREEENGRGNFPPRFSGLQFPNYSSELNVNALELDDSALYLCASSRQGEYEQYFGPGTRLTVT.

The V gene is TRBV6-5, the J gene TRBJ2-7, with unresolved D. From germline, CDR1 is MNHEY and CDR2 SVGAGI. The CDR3 totals 14 residues. V lost 0 bases to trimming and J lost 0 bases, with 6 bases between them. Written as DNA, the CDR3 is TGTGCCAGCAGTTACTCGGCCAGCTCCTACGAGCAGTACTTC. It codes for CASSYSASSYEQYF.

V is TRBV28 and J is TRBJ2-6; 7 bases are shared with TRBD1. CDR3 length: 16 amino acids. V lost 7 bases, J lost 0 bases, and 6 bases stayed unmatched. CDR1 is MDHEN and CDR2 is SYDVKM in the germline V gene. The CDR3 sequence: CASTRGFFSGANVLTF. The CDR3 coding sequence is TGTGCCAGCACCAGGGGGTTTTTCTCTGGGGCCAACGTCCTGACTTTC.

Here the CDR3 reads CASSQDHLVSYEQYF. CDR3 nucleotides: TGTGCCAGCAGCCAAGATCATCTAGTCTCCTACGAGCAGTACTTC. The rearrangement joins TRBV3-1 (or the pseudogene TRBV3-2) to TRBJ2-7; D unresolved. The germline CDR1 and CDR2 sequences are LGHDT and YNNKEL (reference sequence). The CDR3 is 15 amino acids. V was clipped by 0 bases and J by 0 bases, with 9 bases between them.

V gene TRBV27 combines with J gene TRBJ1-2; 7 bases line up with TRBD1. Germline CDR1 is MNHEY and CDR2 is SMNVEV (reference sequence). Trimming took 4 bases from V and 5 from J; bases not matched to a gene: 4. The CDR3 runs 13 residues. The CDR3, as DNA: TGTGCCAGCAGTTCCGACAGGGTTTATGGCTACACCTTC. Its protein is CASSSDRVYGYTF.

This chain links TRBV2 with TRBJ1-1; the D is unclear. The V gene's germline CDR1 is SNHLY and CDR2 FYNNEI. CDR3 length: 15 residues. Trimming stripped 2 bases from V and 1 base from J, with 11 bases between. The CDR3 reads CASSESPPGNTEAFF. The CDR3 DNA follows: TGTGCCAGCAGTGAAAGTCCCCCCGGGAACACTGAAGCTTTCTTT.

The chain is built from TRBV2 and TRBJ2-3; 7 bases map to TRBD1. Trimming cost V 1 base and J 6 bases; bases outside gene matches: 4. Germline loops: CDR1 SNHLY, CDR2 FYNNEI. The CDR3 has 14 amino acids. For the CDR3, the DNA is TGTGCCAGCAGTGAAGGGCGAGGGGGCGATACGCAGTATTTT. It codes for CASSEGRGGDTQYF.

The V call is TRBV5-4, the J call TRBJ2-7; 10 nucleotides line up with TRBD1. The CDR3 consists of 14 residues. CDR1 is SGHNT, CDR2 YYREEE, per germline (reference sequence). V lost 4 bases, J lost 4 bases, and 5 bases stayed unmatched. Written as DNA, the CDR3 is TGTGCCAGCAGCAAACCGGGACAGGGGTACGAGCAGTACTTC. Protein sequence: CASSKPGQGYEQYF. Looking up the rest from reference TRBV5-4 and TRBJ2-7 gives the full variable domain: ETGVTQSPTHLIKTRGQQVTLRCSSQSGHNTVSWYQQALGQGPQFIFQYYREEENGRGNFPPRFSGLQFPNYSSELNVNALELDDSALYLCASSKPGQGYEQYFGPGTRLTVT.

This sequence joins TRBV24-1 and TRBJ2-2, with D uncertain. CDR3 size: 17 residues. The V gene lost 4 bases and the J gene lost 1 base, with 15 bases spanning the gap. CDR1 KGHDR and CDR2 SFDVKD come from the germline V gene. The CDR3: CATSEAPRLRNTGELFF. For the CDR3, the DNA is TGTGCCACCAGTGAAGCCCCCAGACTCCGGAACACCGGGGAGCTGTTTTTT.

V and J are TRBV19 and TRBJ2-2, with D possibly being TRBD2 (6 bases). Deletions cut 4 bases from V and 1 base from J, with 10 bases between. The germline gives CDR1 LNHDA, CDR2 SQIVND (reference sequence). The CDR3 sequence is 15 residues long. The CDR3 loop reads CASSSGSGNTGELFF. CDR3 DNA sequence: TGTGCCAGTAGTAGTGGTAGCGGGAACACCGGGGAGCTGTTTTTT.

The chain carries TRBV6-5 and TRBJ2-1; D is uncertain. Trimming took 5 bases from V and 4 from J, leaving 9 bases between them. The CDR3 loop spans 13 amino acids. Germline CDR1 MNHEY, CDR2 SVGAGI. The CDR3 sequence: CASSPTLYNEQFF. The CDR3 DNA sequence: TGTGCCAGCAGTCCGACACTTTACAATGAGCAGTTCTTC.

The V gene is TRBV5-1, the J gene TRBJ2-1, with TRBD2 identical over 9 bases. V lost 0 bases and J lost 10; bases outside the gene matches: 8. CDR1 and CDR2 (germline): SGHRS, YFSETQ. This CDR3 region has 15 residues. Here the CDR3 DNA reads TGCGCCAGCAGCTTGGCCGGTAGCGGGAGCGACGAGCAGTTCTTC. Translated: CASSLAGSGSDEQFF.